This entry lists 9 T cell receptor beta chains sequenced from one sample in a study of T-cell reconstitution after alpha-beta-depleted transplantation in children. For TCRbeta, the library was prepared with unique molecular identifiers. TCRdb independently ran MiXCR on the PCR reads; one entry per CDR3 protein. The data contain about 640,000 distinct CDR3 sequences, 10% to 15% of them singletons. The sample consisted of PBMCs, mostly from graft donor cells, taken 360 days after TCRalphabeta/CD19-depleted stem cell transplant. The receptors come from a male patient younger than 18 who had a stem cell transplant for acute myeloid leukemia, so the T cells may come from the graft donor.

This clonotype showed up just a few times. The chain employs TRBV20-1 and TRBJ2-5; the D gene is possibly TRBD1 (6 bases). The CDR3 is 13 residues long. CDR1 is DFQATT, CDR2 SNEGSKA, per germline (reference sequence). Trimming took 3 bases from V and 2 from J, leaving 10 bases between them. CDR3 DNA sequence: TGCAGTGCTAGCAGGGGAAATCAAGAGACCCAGTACTTC. Translating it yields CSASRGNQETQYF.

This clonotype was detected only a few times. The V call is TRBV6-4, the J call TRBJ2-3; D remains unclear. This CDR3 spans 14 amino acids. Trimming shortened V by 0 bases and J by 2 bases, and 6 bases separated the two germline ends. Germline V gene sequence: CDR1 MRHNA, CDR2 SNTAGT. CDR3 DNA sequence: TGTGCCAGCAGTGACTCGGCCTCCACAGATACGCAGTATTTT. Translated: CASSDSASTDTQYF.

This clonotype was recorded at least ten times. The genes are TRBV12-3 or TRBV12-4 and TRBJ2-7; D unresolved. CDR3 length: 11 residues. V was trimmed by 2 bases and J by 5 bases, leaving 4 bases between them. The CDR3: CASSLMDEQYF. The CDR3 nucleotides read TGTGCCAGCAGTTTAATGGACGAGCAGTACTTC.

This clonotype was observed a handful of times. This rearrangement joins TRBV20-1 to TRBJ2-7; 7 positions match TRBD2. V lost 5 bases, J lost 6 bases, and 10 bases stayed unmatched. The length of the CDR3 is 13 residues. The germline CDR1 and CDR2 sequences are DFQATT and SNEGSKA (reference sequence). This CDR3 reads CSAPKAGVGEQYF. The CDR3 DNA reads TGCAGTGCTCCCAAGGCGGGAGTAGGCGAGCAGTACTTC.

This clonotype came up a few times. The chain links TRBV15 to TRBJ2-7; D gene unclear. There are 15 residues in the CDR3. Germline values: CDR1 LNHNV, CDR2 YYDKDF (reference sequence). Trimming cost V 1 base and J 2 bases, with 12 bases left between them. The CDR3 nucleotides read TGTGCCACCAGCAGAGCCGTAAATCCCCCCTACGAGCAGTACTTC. This gives the protein CATSRAVNPPYEQYF.

This clonotype was picked up a small number of times. V gene TRBV12-3 or TRBV12-4 combines with J gene TRBJ2-1, with D possibly matching TRBD2 (7 bases). V was cut by 6 bases and J by 8 bases, with 23 bases left in between. The CDR3 totals 16 residues. The CDR3 nucleotides read TGTGCCAGCAGCTCCAATAGGGGGGGATTCCCGCATGAGCAGTTCTTC. Protein product: CASSSNRGGFPHEQFF.

This clonotype was recorded a few times. The chain joins TRBV7-9 to TRBJ2-2; TRBD1 matches 7 bases. The V gene end was trimmed by 5 bases and the J gene end by 1 base; junction bases not matched to a gene: 7. Germline V gives CDR1 SEHNR, CDR2 FQNEAQ (reference sequence). The CDR3 has 16 amino acids. In DNA, the CDR3 is TGTGCCAGCAGCATCGGGACAGCCTTGAACACCGGGGAGCTGTTTTTT. Residues: CASSIGTALNTGELFF. Full variable domain (remainder filled in from reference TRBV7-9 and TRBJ2-2): DTGVSQNPRHKITKRGQNVTFRCDPISEHNRLYWYRQTLGQGPEFLTYFQNEAQLEKSRLLSDRFSAERPKGSFSTLEIQRTEQGDSAMYLCASSIGTALNTGELFFGEGSRLTVL.

This clonotype came up a few times. This chain joins TRBV12-3 or TRBV12-4 and TRBJ2-1, with 7 nucleotides matching TRBD2. The V segment lost 7 bases and the J segment 5 bases; nucleotides outside the gene matches: 11. CDR3 size: 15 residues. The CDR3 sequence is CASMWGREGNNEQFF. In nucleotides, the CDR3 is TGTGCCAGCATGTGGGGTAGGGAGGGTAACAATGAGCAGTTCTTC.

This chain uses TRBV20-1 with TRBJ2-5; 7 bases fit TRBD1. This CDR3 is built from 13 residues. Trimming took 6 bases from V and 5 from J; bases not matched to a gene: 9. CDR1 is DFQATT and CDR2 is SNEGSKA in the germline V gene (reference sequence). DNA of the CDR3: TGCAGTGCGGATAGGGGGCTTGGCGAGACCCAGTACTTC. This sequence encodes CSADRGLGETQYF.